These 12 T cell receptor beta chains were sequenced from one sample in a study of cytomegalovirus exposure and HLA in healthy donors. The primer mix had 60 Vbeta and 13 Jbeta primers. Here immunoSEQ multiplex PCR was the method, and the copy in TCRdb shows in-frame clones only, minus some. The sample carries roughly 150,000 clones, around 72% recorded once. Material for sequencing was PBMCs. The receptors here all came from a woman aged 40-49 years in good health and CMV-seropositive.

This clone has more than one count but fewer than ten. The genes are TRBV2 and TRBJ2-5; D might be TRBD2 (6 bases). Germline lookup yields CDR1 SNHLY and CDR2 FYNNEI. Trimming left V 3 bases short and J 5 bases short, with 13 bases between. The CDR3 extends over 14 amino acids. CDR3 protein: CASSDQRTTETQYF. Written as DNA, the CDR3 is TGTGCCAGCAGTGACCAGAGGACTACGGAGACCCAGTACTTC.

This chain joins TRBV18 and TRBJ1-1; D not resolved. Per the germline V gene, CDR1 is KGHSH and CDR2 is LQKENI. The CDR3 loop spans 14 amino acids. Trimming left V 4 bases short and J 5 bases short, with 14 bases between. The CDR3 here is CASSQEGGKTEAFF. CDR3 sequence (DNA): TGTGCCAGCTCACAGGAGGGAGGAAAGACTGAAGCTTTCTTT.

V gene TRBV29-1 combines with J gene TRBJ2-7; TRBD2 matches 10 bases. Germline V gives CDR1 SQVTM, CDR2 ANQGSEA. The CDR3 totals 15 residues. V shed 4 bases, J shed 2 bases, and the junction held 8 bases outside the gene matches. The CDR3 DNA is TGCAGCGTTGGCGTAGCGGGGGGAATTGCCTACGAGCAGTACTTC. Translated, it gives CSVGVAGGIAYEQYF.

This clone was recorded only once. V usage is TRBV14 and J usage is TRBJ1-5; D is undetermined. The V gene lost 0 bases and the J gene lost 8 bases, with 17 bases spanning the gap. The germline V gene encodes CDR1 SGHDN and CDR2 FVKESK. This CDR3 region has 16 residues. The CDR3 here is CASSQDMQEVGEPQHF. The CDR3 DNA reads TGTGCCAGCAGCCAAGATATGCAGGAGGTTGGTGAGCCCCAGCATTTT.

The CDR3 nucleotides read TGTGCCTGGCAGAATAACAGGGGGTTGGACCTTGGAGCTTTCTTT. Translation: CAWQNNRGLDLGAFF. This chain uses TRBV30 with TRBJ1-1, with 8 bases fitting TRBD1. Germline V gives CDR1 GTSNPN, CDR2 SVGIG (reference sequence). The CDR3 runs to 15 residues. Trimming removed 5 bases from V and 10 bases from J; junction bases left unmatched: 18.

A few counts support this clone. The V and J genes are TRBV28 and TRBJ1-6; no clear D gene. Germline V gene lookup returns CDR1 MDHEN and CDR2 SYDVKM. This CDR3 has 13 residues. Deletions cut 10 bases from V and 4 bases from J, with 11 bases between. The CDR3 protein is CATSRVYNSPLHF. CDR3 coding DNA: TGTGCCACTTCCCGGGTTTATAATTCACCCCTCCACTTT.

The chain combines TRBV7-9 with TRBJ2-1; D not resolved. V was clipped by 10 bases and J by 3 bases, with 19 bases between them. This CDR3 region has 15 residues. The germline CDR1 and CDR2 sequences are SEHNR and FQNEAQ (reference sequence). This CDR3 reads CATRDTRRIYNEQFF. In DNA form, the CDR3 reads TGTGCCACCAGAGACACCCGAAGGATCTACAATGAGCAGTTCTTC.

The V call is TRBV5-1, the J call TRBJ1-5; D is possibly TRBD1 (6 bases). CDR1 and CDR2 from the germline V gene are SGHRS and YFSETQ. V lost 4 bases, J lost 3 bases, and 20 bases lay in between. This CDR3 contains 17 residues. The CDR3 DNA reads as TGCGCCAGCAGCCCCCAGGGGCGAAAGTGGGACAATCAGCCCCAGCATTTT. It is translated as CASSPQGRKWDNQPQHF.

The chain recombines TRBV13 with TRBJ2-3; 10 bases match TRBD2. CDR1 and CDR2 (germline): PRHDT, FYEKMQ (reference sequence). V shed 5 bases and J 1 base; nucleotides not matched to a gene: 9. The length of the CDR3 is 17 residues. CDR3 sequence (DNA): TGTGCCAGCAGCAACAGCGGGGGGGCCTCGGGCACAGATACGCAGTATTTT. This encodes CASSNSGGASGTDTQYF.

The chain has TRBV6-1 and TRBJ2-7; maybe TRBD1 (5 bases). CDR3 length: 12 residues. Looked up from germline, CDR1 is MNHNS and CDR2 is SASEGT. V lost 7 bases and J 5 bases, leaving 12 bases between the germline ends. CDR3 in amino acids: CASTPGLHEQYF. The CDR3 coding sequence is TGTGCCAGCACCCCAGGGCTCCACGAGCAGTACTTC.

This clone was counted only a few times. The gene calls are TRBV2 and TRBJ1-5; D possibly corresponds to TRBD1 (5 bases). Trimming shortened V by 5 bases and J by 0 bases, and 8 bases separated the two germline ends. Germline V gives CDR1 SNHLY, CDR2 FYNNEI. This CDR3 comprises 14 residues. CDR3 sequence: CASSNQGSNQPQHF. In DNA form, the CDR3 reads TGTGCCAGCAGTAACCAGGGTAGCAATCAGCCCCAGCATTTT. The full variable domain, in which reference TRBV2 and TRBJ1-5 provide the parts outside the CDR3, is EPEVTQTPSHQVTQMGQEVILRCVPISNHLYFYWYRQILGQKVEFLVSFYNNEISEKSEIFDDQFSVERPDGSNFTLKIRSTKLEDSAMYFCASSNQGSNQPQHFGDGTRLSIL.

This clone was found once. The chain links TRBV29-1 to TRBJ1-1, with D perhaps matching TRBD1 (5 bases). The germline gives CDR1 SQVTM, CDR2 ANQGSEA. V shed 3 bases and J shed 3 bases, with 11 bases lying between them. The CDR3 spans 13 residues. This CDR3 is CSVDAGTDTEAFF. In DNA form, the CDR3 reads TGCAGCGTTGATGCCGGGACTGACACTGAAGCTTTCTTT.